The rows below give T cell receptor beta chains drawn from one sample of a study of T cells in localized non-small cell lung cancer. Some clones are missing from TCRdb's copy, which holds only in-frame ones; the method was immunoSEQ multiplex PCR. Among around 100,000 clones listed, roughly 86% were seen once. This material consisted of peripheral blood, taken before any cancer treatment. All receptors come from a man between 35 and 75 years old with stage I squamous cell lung carcinoma. Each CDR3 is given with its conserved first and last residue. Each record gives: J gene, clone size, V gene, D gene, CDR3 DNA, CDR3 protein. The D gene is left open where the match is weak. Some rows mark clone size as missing; the rest say once, few, many or name a class of expanded clone.

TRBJ1-6 | . | TRBV5-4 | TRBD1 | TGTGCCAGCAGCTTGGACGGACAGGGTGTTTCACCCCTCCACTTT | CASSLDGQGVSPLHF
TRBJ2-1 | . | TRBV4-3 | . | TGCGCCAGCAGCCAAGACGGTTACGGCAGTGAGCAGTTCTTC | CASSQDGYGSEQFF
TRBJ2-3 | . | TRBV6-1 | . | TGTGCCAGCAGTATCGAGACTAGCACAGATACGCAGTATTTT | CASSIETSTDTQYF
TRBJ2-5 | . | TRBV7-2 | . | TGTGCCAGCAGCCCTACTGTACTCCAAGAGACCCAGTACTTC | CASSPTVLQETQYF
TRBJ1-2 | . | TRBV29-1 | . | TGCAGCGTTGACAGGAACCTACTCACTAAAGTCTATGGCTACACCTTC | CSVDRNLLTKVYGYTF
TRBJ1-1 | . | TRBV29-1 | . | TGCAGCGTCCCAAAAGGGTCCGCGAACACTGAAGCTTTCTTT | CSVPKGSANTEAFF
TRBJ1-2 | . | TRBV4-3 | . | TGCGCCAGCAGCCAAGGACCGAACTATGGCTACACCTTC | CASSQGPNYGYTF
TRBJ1-2 | . | TRBV10-3 | . | TGTGCCATCAGTGTAGAGGGACTTAACTATGGCTACACCTTC | CAISVEGLNYGYTF
TRBJ1-1 | . | TRBV5-6 | . | TGTGCCAGCAGCTGGACGGGCGGCGGGCGCACTGAAGCTTTCTTT | CASSWTGGGRTEAFF
TRBJ2-4 | . | TRBV5-6 | . | TGTGCCAGCAGCTTTCGTCAGGGGTTGGCCAAAAACATTCAGTACTTC | CASSFRQGLAKNIQYF
TRBJ1-5 | . | TRBV6-5 | . | TGTGCCAGCAGTTACTCGTACGATCAGCCCCAGCATTTT | CASSYSYDQPQHF
TRBJ1-1 | . | TRBV6-5 | TRBD1 | TGTGCCAGCAGACCTACCAGGGGGCTGAGCACTGAAGCTTTCTTT | CASRPTRGLSTEAFF
TRBJ1-1 | few | TRBV12-5 | TRBD1 | TGTGCTAGTGGTTTGGCCCGACAGGGTAATCCTGAAGCTTTCTTT | CASGLARQGNPEAFF
TRBJ2-2 | . | TRBV5-1 | . | TGCGCCAGCAGCTTGGACGGGCAATCCGGGGAGCTGTTTTTT | CASSLDGQSGELFF
TRBJ2-1 | . | TRBV6-5 | TRBD1 | TGTGCCAGCAGTCGACAGGGCACTAACTACAATGAGCAGTTCTTC | CASSRQGTNYNEQFF
TRBJ2-6 | . | TRBV4-1 | . | TGCGCCAGCAGCCAAGTAAGGCAGGGAAACTCTGGGGCCAACGTCCTGACTTTC | CASSQVRQGNSGANVLTF
TRBJ2-5 | . | TRBV5-1 | TRBD1 | TGCGCCAGCAGCTCCACCAGGGGGAGTGGGACCCAGTACTTC | CASSSTRGSGTQYF
TRBJ2-2 | . | TRBV7-9 | . | TGTGCCAATTTCGGTCGGGACAAGAACACCGGGGAGCTGTTTTTT | CANFGRDKNTGELFF
TRBJ2-5 | . | TRBV5-1 | . | TGCGCCAGCAGCTTGGGTTCGACAGCACAAGAGACCCAGTACTTC | CASSLGSTAQETQYF
TRBJ1-5 | . | TRBV7-9 | . | TGTGCCAGCAGCTTATCGGGATCAGGGCCCCAGCATTTT | CASSLSGSGPQHF
TRBJ1-6 | . | TRBV5-4 | . | TGTGCCAGCAGCTTGGAAGGGCCCAGGTCACCCCTCCACTTT | CASSLEGPRSPLHF
TRBJ2-1 | . | TRBV4-1 | . | TGCGCCAGCAGCTTAGGCGGAGCGTTCTCCTACAATGAGCAGTTCTTC | CASSLGGAFSYNEQFF
TRBJ1-3 | . | TRBV11-1 | TRBD1 | TGTGCCAGCAGCCATAGACAGGGGACCTCTGGAAACACCATATATTTT | CASSHRQGTSGNTIYF
TRBJ1-5 | . | TRBV5-1 | . | TGCGCCAGCAGTAGGGAGAGTAATCAGCCCCAGCATTTT | CASSRESNQPQHF